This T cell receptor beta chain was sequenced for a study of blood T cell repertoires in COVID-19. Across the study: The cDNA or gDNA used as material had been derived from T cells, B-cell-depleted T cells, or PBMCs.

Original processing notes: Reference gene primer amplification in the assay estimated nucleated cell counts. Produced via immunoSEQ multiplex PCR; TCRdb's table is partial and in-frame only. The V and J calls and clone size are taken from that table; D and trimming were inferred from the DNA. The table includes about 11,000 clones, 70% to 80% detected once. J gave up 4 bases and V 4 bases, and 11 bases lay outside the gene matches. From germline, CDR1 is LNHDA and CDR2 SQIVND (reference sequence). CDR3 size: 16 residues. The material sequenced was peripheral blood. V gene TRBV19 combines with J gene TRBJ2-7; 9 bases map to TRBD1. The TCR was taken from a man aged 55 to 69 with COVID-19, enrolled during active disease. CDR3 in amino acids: CASSNGHPGQGYEQYV. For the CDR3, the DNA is TGTGCCAGTAGTAACGGCCACCCGGGACAGGGTTACGAGCAGTACGTC.